The rows below give T cell receptor beta chains drawn from one sample of a study of blood T cell repertoires in COVID-19. Repertoires were generated with immunoSEQ multiplex PCR, while TCRdb's copy carries only in-frame clones and drops some. The table lists about 190,000 clones, around 80% of them singletons, with roughly 20% in the top ten. The specimen was peripheral blood. All receptors come from a human donor in a cohort sampled during active COVID-19. The CDR3 runs from the conserved cysteine through the conserved F or W.

v_gene,len,j_gene,CDR3aa
TRBV18,19,TRBJ1-5,CASSRLRDSGQSSNQPQHF
TRBV4-1,16,TRBJ2-5,CASSPYARSGQETQYF
TRBV5-1,14,TRBJ2-1,CASSQTGDYNEQFF
TRBV6-5,15,TRBJ2-1,CATRRSGRSYNEQFF
TRBV2,13,TRBJ2-7,CASKPGGSYEQYF
TRBV2,13,TRBJ2-7,CASSGQGMYEQYF
TRBV7-6,16,TRBJ2-1,CASSLDLAGGLNEQFF
TRBV29-1,13,TRBJ1-2,CSVGRGDRDGYTF
TRBV3-1/TRBV3-2,11,TRBJ2-5,CASSQGQTQYF
TRBV29-1,12,TRBJ1-2,CSVGQPNYGYTF
TRBV18,15,TRBJ1-2,CASSRPGTGFEGYTF
TRBV11-3,15,TRBJ2-1,CASSLGTGTYNEQFF
TRBV4-1,16,TRBJ1-1,CASSQNRQDLNTEAFF